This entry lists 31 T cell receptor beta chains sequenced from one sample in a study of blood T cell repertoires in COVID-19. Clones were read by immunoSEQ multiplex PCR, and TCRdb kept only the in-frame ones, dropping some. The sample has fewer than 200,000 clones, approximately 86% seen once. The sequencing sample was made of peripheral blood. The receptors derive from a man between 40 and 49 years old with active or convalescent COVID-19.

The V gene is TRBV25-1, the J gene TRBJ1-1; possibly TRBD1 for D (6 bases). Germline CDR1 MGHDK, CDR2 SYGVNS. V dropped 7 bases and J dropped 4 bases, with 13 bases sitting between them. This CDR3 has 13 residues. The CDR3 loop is CASTRQGSTEAFF. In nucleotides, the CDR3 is TGTGCCAGCACCAGGCAGGGGTCCACTGAAGCTTTCTTT.

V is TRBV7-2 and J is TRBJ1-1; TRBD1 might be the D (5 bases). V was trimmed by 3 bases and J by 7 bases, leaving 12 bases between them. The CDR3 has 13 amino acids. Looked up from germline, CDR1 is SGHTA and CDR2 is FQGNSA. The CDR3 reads CASSFGGTDEAFF. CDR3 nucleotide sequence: TGTGCCAGCAGCTTCGGGGGGACTGATGAAGCTTTCTTT.

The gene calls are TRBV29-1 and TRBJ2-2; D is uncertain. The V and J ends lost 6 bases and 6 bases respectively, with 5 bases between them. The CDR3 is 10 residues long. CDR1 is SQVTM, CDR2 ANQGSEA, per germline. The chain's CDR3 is CSVVSGELFF. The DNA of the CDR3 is TGCAGCGTCGTTTCCGGGGAGCTGTTTTTT.

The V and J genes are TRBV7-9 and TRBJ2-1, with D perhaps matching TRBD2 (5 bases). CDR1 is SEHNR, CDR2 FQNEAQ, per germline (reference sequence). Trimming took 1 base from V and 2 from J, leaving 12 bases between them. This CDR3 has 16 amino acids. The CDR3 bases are TGTGCCAGCAGCTTAGTTGGACTTTCAGCCTACAATGAGCAGTTCTTC. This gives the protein CASSLVGLSAYNEQFF.

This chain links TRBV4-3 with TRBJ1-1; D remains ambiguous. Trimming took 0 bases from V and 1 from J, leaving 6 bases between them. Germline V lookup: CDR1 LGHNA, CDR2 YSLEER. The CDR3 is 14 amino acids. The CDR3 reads CASSQDTGNTEAFF. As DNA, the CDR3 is TGCGCCAGCAGCCAAGATACGGGGAACACTGAAGCTTTCTTT.

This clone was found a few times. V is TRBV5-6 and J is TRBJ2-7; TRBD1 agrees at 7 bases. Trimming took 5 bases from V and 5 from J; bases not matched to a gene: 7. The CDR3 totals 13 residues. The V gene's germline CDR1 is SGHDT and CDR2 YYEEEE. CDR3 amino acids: CASRQTGADEQYF. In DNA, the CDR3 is TGTGCCAGCAGACAAACAGGGGCGGACGAGCAGTACTTC.

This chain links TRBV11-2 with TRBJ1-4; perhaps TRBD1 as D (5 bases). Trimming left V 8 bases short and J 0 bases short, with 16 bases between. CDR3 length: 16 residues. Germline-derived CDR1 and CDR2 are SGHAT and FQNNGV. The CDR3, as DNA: TGTGCCAGCTCAGGGCGGCTGGGTGCAACTAATGAAAAACTGTTTTTT. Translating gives CASSGRLGATNEKLFF.

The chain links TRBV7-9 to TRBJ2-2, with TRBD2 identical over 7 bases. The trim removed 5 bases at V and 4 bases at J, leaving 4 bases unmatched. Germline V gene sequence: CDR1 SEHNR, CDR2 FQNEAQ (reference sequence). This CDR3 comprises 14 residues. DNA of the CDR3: TGTGCCAGCAGCGGCCGCGGGGGCACCGGGGAGCTGTTTTTT. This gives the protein CASSGRGGTGELFF.

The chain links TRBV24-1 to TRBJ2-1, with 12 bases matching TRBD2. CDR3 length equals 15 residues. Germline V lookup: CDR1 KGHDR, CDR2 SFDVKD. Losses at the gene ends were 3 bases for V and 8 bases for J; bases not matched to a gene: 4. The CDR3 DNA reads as TGTGCCACCAGTGATCTAGCGGGGGGGCCCTATGAGCAGTTCTTC. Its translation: CATSDLAGGPYEQFF.

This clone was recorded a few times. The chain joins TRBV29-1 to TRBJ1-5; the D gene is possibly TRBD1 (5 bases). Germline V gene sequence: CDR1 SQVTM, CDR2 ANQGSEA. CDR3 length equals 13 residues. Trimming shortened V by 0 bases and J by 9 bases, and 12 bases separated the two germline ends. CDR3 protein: CSVEDSEGLPQHF. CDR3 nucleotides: TGCAGCGTTGAAGATAGTGAGGGACTGCCCCAGCATTTT.

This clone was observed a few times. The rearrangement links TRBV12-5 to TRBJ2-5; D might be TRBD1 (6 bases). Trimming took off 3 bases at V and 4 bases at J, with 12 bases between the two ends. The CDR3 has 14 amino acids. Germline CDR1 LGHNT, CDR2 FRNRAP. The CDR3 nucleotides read TGTGCTAGTGGTTTTGGCCAGGGGACAGAGACCCAGTACTTC. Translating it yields CASGFGQGTETQYF.

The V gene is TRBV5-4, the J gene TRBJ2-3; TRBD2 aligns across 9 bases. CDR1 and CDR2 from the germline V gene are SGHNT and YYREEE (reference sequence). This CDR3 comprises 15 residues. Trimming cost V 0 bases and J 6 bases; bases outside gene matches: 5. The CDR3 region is CASSLASGEFDTQYF. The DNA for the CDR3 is TGTGCCAGCAGCTTGGCTAGCGGGGAATTTGATACGCAGTATTTT.

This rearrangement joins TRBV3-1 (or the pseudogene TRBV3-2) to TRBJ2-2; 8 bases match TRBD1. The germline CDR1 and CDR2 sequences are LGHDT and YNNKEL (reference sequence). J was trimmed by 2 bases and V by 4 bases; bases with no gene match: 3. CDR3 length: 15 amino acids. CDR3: CASSRDRINTGELFF. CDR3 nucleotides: TGTGCCAGCAGCCGGGACAGGATCAACACCGGGGAGCTGTTTTTT.

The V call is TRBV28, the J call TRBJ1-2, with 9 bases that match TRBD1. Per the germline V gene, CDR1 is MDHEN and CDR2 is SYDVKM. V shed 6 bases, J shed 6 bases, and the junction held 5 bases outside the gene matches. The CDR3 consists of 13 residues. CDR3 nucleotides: TGTGCCAGCAGCTTACAGGGGGCCGATGGCTACACCTTC. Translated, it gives CASSLQGADGYTF.

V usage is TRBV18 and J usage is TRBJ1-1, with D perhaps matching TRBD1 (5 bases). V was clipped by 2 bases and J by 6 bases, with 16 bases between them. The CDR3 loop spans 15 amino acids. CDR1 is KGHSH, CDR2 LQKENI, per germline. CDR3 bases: TGTGCCAGCTCACCATATGGGCAGGGTGGTGCTGAAGCTTTCTTT. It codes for CASSPYGQGGAEAFF. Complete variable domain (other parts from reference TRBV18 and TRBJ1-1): NAGVMQNPRHLVRRRGQEARLRCSPMKGHSHVYWYRQLPEEGLKFMVYLQKENIIDESGMPKERFSAEFPKEGPSILRIQQVVRGDSAAYFCASSPYGQGGAEAFFGQGTRLTVV.

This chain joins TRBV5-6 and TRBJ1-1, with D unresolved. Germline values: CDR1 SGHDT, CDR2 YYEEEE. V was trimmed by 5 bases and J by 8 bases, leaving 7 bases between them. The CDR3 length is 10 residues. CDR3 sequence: CASRFIEAFF. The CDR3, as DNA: TGTGCCAGCAGGTTCATCGAAGCTTTCTTT.

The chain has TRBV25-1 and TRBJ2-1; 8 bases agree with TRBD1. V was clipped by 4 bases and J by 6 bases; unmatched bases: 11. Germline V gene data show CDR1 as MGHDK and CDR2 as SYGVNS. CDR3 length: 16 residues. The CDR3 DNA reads TGTGCCAGCAGTGGACGGACAGGGACGCCGGGCAATGAGCAGTTCTTC. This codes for CASSGRTGTPGNEQFF.

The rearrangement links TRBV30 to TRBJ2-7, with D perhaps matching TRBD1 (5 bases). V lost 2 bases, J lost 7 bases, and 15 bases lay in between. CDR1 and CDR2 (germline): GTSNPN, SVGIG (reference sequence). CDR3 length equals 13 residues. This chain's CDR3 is CAWSKGSGREQYF. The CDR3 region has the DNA TGTGCCTGGAGTAAGGGGTCAGGGCGGGAGCAGTACTTC.

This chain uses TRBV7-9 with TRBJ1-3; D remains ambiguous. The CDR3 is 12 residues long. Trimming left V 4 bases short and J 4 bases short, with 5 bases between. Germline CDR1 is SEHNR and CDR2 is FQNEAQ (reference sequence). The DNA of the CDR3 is TGTGCCAGCAGCTCAGAAGGAAACACCATATATTTT. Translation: CASSSEGNTIYF.

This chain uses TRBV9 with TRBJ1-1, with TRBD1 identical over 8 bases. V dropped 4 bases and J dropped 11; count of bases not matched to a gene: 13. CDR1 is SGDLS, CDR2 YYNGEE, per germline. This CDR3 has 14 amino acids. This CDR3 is CASSPDRAHRGAFF. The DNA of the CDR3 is TGTGCCAGCAGCCCGGACAGGGCCCACCGGGGGGCTTTCTTT.

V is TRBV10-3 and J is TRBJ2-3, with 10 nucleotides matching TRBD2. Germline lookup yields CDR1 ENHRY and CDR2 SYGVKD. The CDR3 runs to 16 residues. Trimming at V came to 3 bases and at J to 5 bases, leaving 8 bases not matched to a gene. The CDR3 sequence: CAISDKRGGQGDTQYF. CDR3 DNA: TGTGCCATCAGTGACAAGCGGGGGGGCCAGGGAGATACGCAGTATTTT.

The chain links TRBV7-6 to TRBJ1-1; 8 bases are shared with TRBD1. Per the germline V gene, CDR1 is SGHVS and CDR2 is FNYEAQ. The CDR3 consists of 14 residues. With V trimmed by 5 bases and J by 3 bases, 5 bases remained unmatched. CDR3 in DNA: TGTGCCAGCAGCCTGGACAGGGAGTACACTGAAGCTTTCTTT. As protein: CASSLDREYTEAFF.

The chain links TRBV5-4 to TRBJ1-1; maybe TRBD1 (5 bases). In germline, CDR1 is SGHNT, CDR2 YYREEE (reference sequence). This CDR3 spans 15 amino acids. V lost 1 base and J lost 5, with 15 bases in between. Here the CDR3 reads CASSLNAGRGTEAFF. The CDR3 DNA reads TGTGCCAGCAGCTTGAACGCGGGGCGAGGGACTGAAGCTTTCTTT. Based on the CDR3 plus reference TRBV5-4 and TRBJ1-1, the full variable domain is ETGVTQSPTHLIKTRGQQVTLRCSSQSGHNTVSWYQQALGQGPQFIFQYYREEENGRGNFPPRFSGLQFPNYSSELNVNALELDDSALYLCASSLNAGRGTEAFFGQGTRLTVV.

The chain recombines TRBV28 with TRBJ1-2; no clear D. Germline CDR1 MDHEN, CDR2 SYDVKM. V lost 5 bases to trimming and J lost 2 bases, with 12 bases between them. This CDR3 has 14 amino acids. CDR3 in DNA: TGTGCCAGCAGTGCACTAGACGCAAACTATGGCTACACCTTC. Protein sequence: CASSALDANYGYTF.

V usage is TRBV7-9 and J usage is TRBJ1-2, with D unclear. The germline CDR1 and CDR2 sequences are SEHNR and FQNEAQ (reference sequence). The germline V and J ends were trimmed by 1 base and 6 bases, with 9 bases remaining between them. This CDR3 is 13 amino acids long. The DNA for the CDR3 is TGTGCCAGCAGCTTAGTAAGAGGGAATGGCTACACCTTC. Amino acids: CASSLVRGNGYTF.

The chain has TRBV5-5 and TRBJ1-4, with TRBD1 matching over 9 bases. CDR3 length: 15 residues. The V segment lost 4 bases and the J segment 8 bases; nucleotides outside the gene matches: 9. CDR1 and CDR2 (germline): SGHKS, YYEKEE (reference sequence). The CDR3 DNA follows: TGTGCCAGCAGCCCGGACAGGGGTTGGATGGAAAAACTGTTTTTT. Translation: CASSPDRGWMEKLFF.

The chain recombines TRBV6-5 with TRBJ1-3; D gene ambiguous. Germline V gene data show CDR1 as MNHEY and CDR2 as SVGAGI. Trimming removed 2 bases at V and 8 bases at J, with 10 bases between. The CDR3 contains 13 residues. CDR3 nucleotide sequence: TGTGCCAGCAGTTACGCGTCAGGCGACACCATATATTTT. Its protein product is CASSYASGDTIYF.

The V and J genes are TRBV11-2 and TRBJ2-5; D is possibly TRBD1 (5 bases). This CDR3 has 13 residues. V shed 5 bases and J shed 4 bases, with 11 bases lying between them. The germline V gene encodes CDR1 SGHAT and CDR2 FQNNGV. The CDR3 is CASSVWGRETQYF. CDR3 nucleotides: TGTGCCAGCAGCGTGTGGGGCCGAGAGACCCAGTACTTC.

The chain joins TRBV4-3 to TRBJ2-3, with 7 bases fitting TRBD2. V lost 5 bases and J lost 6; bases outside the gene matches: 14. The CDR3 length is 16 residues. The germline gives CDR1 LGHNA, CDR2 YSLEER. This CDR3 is CASSRLAAGSGDTQYF. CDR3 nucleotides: TGCGCCAGCAGCAGACTAGCAGCGGGGTCGGGGGATACGCAGTATTTT.

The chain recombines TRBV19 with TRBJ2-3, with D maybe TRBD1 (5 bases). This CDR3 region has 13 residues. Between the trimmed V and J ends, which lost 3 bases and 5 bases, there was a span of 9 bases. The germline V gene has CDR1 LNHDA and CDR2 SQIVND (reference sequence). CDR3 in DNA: TGTGCCAGTAGTATTCGCAGGGAAGATACGCAGTATTTT. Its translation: CASSIRREDTQYF. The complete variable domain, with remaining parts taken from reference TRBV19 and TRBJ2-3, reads DGGITQSPKYLFRKEGQNVTLSCEQNLNHDAMYWYRQDPGQGLRLIYYSQIVNDFQKGDIAEGYSVSREKKESFPLTVTSAQKNPTAFYLCASSIRREDTQYFGPGTRLTVL.

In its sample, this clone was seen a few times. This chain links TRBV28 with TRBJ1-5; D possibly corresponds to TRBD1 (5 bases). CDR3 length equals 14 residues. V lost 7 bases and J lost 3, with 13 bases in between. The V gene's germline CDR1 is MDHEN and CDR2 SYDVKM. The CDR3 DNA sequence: TGTGCCAGCACTTCGGGACTGTCCAATCAGCCCCAGCATTTT. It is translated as CASTSGLSNQPQHF.